The text below deals with one T cell receptor beta chain. Its target is not known. The PCR had 60 Vbeta and 13 Jbeta primers. Profiled with immunoSEQ multiplex PCR; TCRdb holds only in-frame clones, not every one. The data show more than 150,000 clones, with 82% seen just once and about 1.6% held by the top ten. The sample is drawn from a study of cytomegalovirus exposure and HLA in healthy donors. Germline assignment: CDR1 MDHEN and CDR2 SYDVKM. V was clipped by 6 bases and J by 2 bases, with 14 bases between them. The CDR3 loop spans 14 amino acids. Overall study findings and caveats: CMV serostatus was the sole immune exposure information available.

The J gene is TRBJ2-7, the V gene TRBV28; weak D call: TRBD1 (6 bases). The clonotype comes from a man aged 35-49 years in good health and CMV-seronegative. What was sequenced was PBMCs. The DNA of the CDR3 is TGTGCCAGCAGGAAACAGGGTCCTCCCTACGAGCAGTACTTC. This sequence encodes CASRKQGPPYEQYF.